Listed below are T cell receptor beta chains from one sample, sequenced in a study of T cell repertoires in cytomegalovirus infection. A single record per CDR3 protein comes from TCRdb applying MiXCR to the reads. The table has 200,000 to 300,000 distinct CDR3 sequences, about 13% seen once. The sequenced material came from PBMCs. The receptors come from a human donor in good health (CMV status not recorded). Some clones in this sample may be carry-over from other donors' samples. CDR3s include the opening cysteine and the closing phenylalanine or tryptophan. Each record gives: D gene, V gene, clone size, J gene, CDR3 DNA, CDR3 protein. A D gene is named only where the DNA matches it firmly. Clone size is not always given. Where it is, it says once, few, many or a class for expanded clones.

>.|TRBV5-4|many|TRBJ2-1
TGTGCCAGCAGCTTGGCGGTTAGCATTCATGAGCAGTTCTTC
CASSLAVSIHEQFF
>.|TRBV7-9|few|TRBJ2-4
TGTGCCAGCAACCCCGGCTCAGAAAACATTCAGTACTTC
CASNPGSENIQYF
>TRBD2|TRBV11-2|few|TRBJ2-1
TGTGCCAGCAGCTTAGTAACTAGCGGGGGCCTCAATGAGCAGTTCTTC
CASSLVTSGGLNEQFF
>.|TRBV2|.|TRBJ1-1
TGTGCCAGCAGATCTAATAAGAACACTGAAGCTTTCTTT
CASRSNKNTEAFF
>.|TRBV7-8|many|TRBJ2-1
TGTGCCAGCAGCCCCGGGACCTACAATGAGCAGTTCTTC
CASSPGTYNEQFF
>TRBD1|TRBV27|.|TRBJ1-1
TGTGCCAGCAGCATATGGACAGGGGGTTCCACTGAAGCTTTCTTT
CASSIWTGGSTEAFF
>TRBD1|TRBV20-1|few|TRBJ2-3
TGCAGTGCTAGAGATATACAGGGGCCCACAGATACGCAGTATTTT
CSARDIQGPTDTQYF
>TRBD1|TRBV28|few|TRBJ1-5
TGTGCCAGCGGATACAGGGGCGATCAGCCCCAGCATTTT
CASGYRGDQPQHF
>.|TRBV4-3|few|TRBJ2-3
TGCGCCAGCAGCCAAGAGAGTGAGAGTACGCAGTATTTT
CASSQESESTQYF
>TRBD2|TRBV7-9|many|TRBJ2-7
TGTGCCAGCACTTCCCTAGCGGGTTCCTACGAGCAGTACTTC
CASTSLAGSYEQYF